A single sample gave rise to the 30 T cell receptor beta chains below, sequenced in a study of T cells after yellow fever vaccination. Using its own MiXCR run on the 5' RACE reads, TCRdb lists one record per CDR3 protein. Among about 150,000 distinct CDR3 sequences listed, roughly 6.2% were seen once. Sequences were derived from CD4+ T cells sorted from PBMCs, sampled on the day of the first yellow fever vaccination. The receptors shown here come from a man aged 18 to 29 who received the YFV17D yellow fever vaccine.

The chain is built from TRBV6-5 and TRBJ2-1; 11 nucleotides agree with TRBD1. The V and J ends lost 6 bases and 3 bases, in that order; junction bases with no gene match: 7. The CDR3 runs 16 residues. CDR1 is MNHEY, CDR2 SVGAGI, per germline. The CDR3 is CASRYQGTGGYNEQFF. CDR3 nucleotide sequence: TGTGCCAGCAGGTACCAGGGGACAGGGGGCTACAATGAGCAGTTCTTC.

This clonotype was picked up a small number of times. V is TRBV7-6 and J is TRBJ1-1; no clear D gene. Trimming took off 7 bases at V and 3 bases at J, with 12 bases between the two ends. This CDR3 is built from 13 residues. Germline loops: CDR1 SGHVS, CDR2 FNYEAQ. CDR3 in amino acids: CASMMREDTEAFF. The CDR3 DNA reads TGTGCCAGCATGATGAGGGAGGACACTGAAGCTTTCTTT.

This clonotype was found many times. The chain is built from TRBV5-1 and TRBJ2-1; TRBD1 matches 8 bases. With V trimmed by 4 bases and J by 3 bases, 9 bases remained unmatched. The CDR3 has 16 residues. Germline V CDR1 and CDR2: SGHRS, YFSETQ. The CDR3 reads CASSILGTGSYNEQFF. The CDR3 coding sequence is TGCGCCAGCAGCATCCTCGGGACAGGCAGCTACAATGAGCAGTTCTTC.

This clonotype was seen repeatedly, ten times or more. V usage is TRBV10-3 and J usage is TRBJ2-5; 7 nucleotides match TRBD1. In germline, CDR1 is ENHRY, CDR2 SYGVKD. The CDR3 consists of 14 residues. V was pared by 4 bases and J by 3 bases, with 5 bases of the junction left unmatched. The CDR3 sequence: CAISVGTAEETQYF. The CDR3 DNA follows: TGTGCCATCAGTGTCGGGACAGCAGAAGAGACCCAGTACTTC.

This clonotype was seen repeatedly, ten times or more. The chain recombines TRBV27 with TRBJ2-3, with 12 nucleotides matching TRBD2. Germline values: CDR1 MNHEY, CDR2 SMNVEV (reference sequence). CDR3 length: 18 amino acids. The V gene end was trimmed by 5 bases and the J gene end by 5 bases; junction bases not matched to a gene: 14. In nucleotides, the CDR3 is TGTGCCAGCAGTCCCTACGTGCTACTAGCGGGGGGCGAAGATACGCAGTATTTT. Its translation: CASSPYVLLAGGEDTQYF.

The V and J genes are TRBV20-1 and TRBJ1-5, with D unclear. In germline, CDR1 is DFQATT, CDR2 SNEGSKA (reference sequence). The CDR3 is made up of 13 amino acids. Deletions cut 1 base from V and 8 bases from J, with 12 bases between. CDR3 sequence reads: CSARGQTKEPQHF. The CDR3 DNA follows: TGCAGTGCTAGAGGACAAACGAAAGAGCCCCAGCATTTT.

Many counts were recorded for this clonotype. The chain links TRBV12-3 or TRBV12-4 to TRBJ1-1; D remains ambiguous. Deletions cut 8 bases from V and 0 bases from J, with 16 bases between. CDR3 length: 15 residues. This CDR3 reads CASGDRSLMNTEAFF. The CDR3 region has the DNA TGTGCCAGCGGGGATAGGAGCCTAATGAACACTGAAGCTTTCTTT.

Many counts were recorded for this clonotype. The CDR3 here is CASSLTGAGNQPQHF. Here the CDR3 DNA reads TGTGCCAGCAGCTTGACAGGGGCAGGCAATCAGCCCCAGCATTTT. The genes are TRBV5-6 and TRBJ1-5; 7 positions agree with TRBD1. The germline CDR1 and CDR2 sequences are SGHDT and YYEEEE. The trim removed 1 base at V and 2 bases at J, leaving 3 bases unmatched. The CDR3 has 15 residues.

The chain combines TRBV11-2 with TRBJ2-2; 8 bases map to TRBD1. V lost 6 bases and J lost 1; bases outside the gene matches: 7. CDR3 length: 16 amino acids. Germline V gene sequence: CDR1 SGHAT, CDR2 FQNNGV. The CDR3 here is CASSSLTGENTGELFF. The CDR3 region has the DNA TGTGCCAGCAGTTCTCTGACAGGGGAGAACACCGGGGAGCTGTTTTTT. The entire variable domain, with the rest obtained from reference TRBV11-2 and TRBJ2-2, is as follows: EAGVAQSPRYKIIEKRQSVAFWCNPISGHATLYWYQQILGQGPKLLIQFQNNGVVDDSQLPKDRFSAERLKGVDSTLKIQPAKLEDSAVYLCASSSLTGENTGELFFGEGSRLTVL.

Regarding this clonotype: A read error may be the cause here, since a much bigger clone is one base away. The chain employs TRBV7-8 and TRBJ2-3, with D unclear. Germline lookup yields CDR1 SGHVS and CDR2 FQNEAQ. The length of the CDR3 is 16 residues. The V end was cut by 1 base, the J end by 2 bases, with 13 bases between. CDR3 in amino acids: CASSLVAGVTTDTQYF. The CDR3 nucleotides read TGTGCCAGCAGCTTAGTAGCTGGGGTTACCACAGATACGCAGTATTTT.

V and J are TRBV18 and TRBJ1-3; 10 bases line up with TRBD1. V lost 5 bases and J lost 3; bases outside the gene matches: 4. This CDR3 is built from 15 residues. Germline values: CDR1 KGHSH, CDR2 LQKENI. CDR3 nucleotides: TGTGCCAGCTCAAGACAGGGGGCCCGTGGAAACACCATATATTTT. Translated: CASSRQGARGNTIYF.

The genes are TRBV5-4 and TRBJ1-2; D possibly corresponds to TRBD1 (6 bases). Germline assignment: CDR1 SGHNT and CDR2 YYREEE (reference sequence). The CDR3 totals 15 residues. V was pared by 2 bases and J by 4 bases, with 15 bases between. The DNA for the CDR3 is TGTGCCAGCAGCTTAGCCGGACAGAAGGCCTATGGCTACACCTTC. Translating gives CASSLAGQKAYGYTF.

A few counts support this clonotype. The chain combines TRBV18 with TRBJ1-4; 9 nucleotides match TRBD1. V gave up 3 bases and J gave up 8 bases; unmatched junction bases: 1. This CDR3 has 13 amino acids. CDR1 is KGHSH, CDR2 LQKENI, per germline. The CDR3 coding sequence is TGTGCCAGCTCACCCGGGACAGGGGAAAAACTGTTTTTT. Translation gives CASSPGTGEKLFF.

This chain links TRBV15 with TRBJ2-3; 7 bases fit TRBD2. The J segment lost 2 bases and the V segment lost 1 base, leaving 6 bases of the junction unmatched. The CDR3 is made up of 16 amino acids. CDR1 and CDR2 from the germline V gene are LNHNV and YYDKDF (reference sequence). The CDR3 nucleotides read TGTGCCACCAGCAGAGGGAATCGGGGGGTCACAGATACGCAGTATTTT. As protein: CATSRGNRGVTDTQYF.

This clonotype showed up many times. V is TRBV9 and J is TRBJ2-5; no clear D gene. Germline CDR1 and CDR2: SGDLS and YYNGEE. Between the trimmed V and J ends, which lost 5 bases and 3 bases, there was a span of 5 bases. The CDR3 contains 11 residues. The DNA of the CDR3 is TGTGCCAGCAGGGCAGAAGAGACCCAGTACTTC. Residues: CASRAEETQYF.

This clonotype was detected only once. A much larger clonotype is one base distant, so this may be a read error. The chain employs TRBV12-3 or TRBV12-4 and TRBJ2-7; no definite D call. The CDR3 totals 14 residues. With 1 base removed from V and 5 bases from J, the gap between germline ends came to 12 bases. CDR3 coding DNA: TGTGCCAGCAGTTTAGGGATAGCCTCAAACGAGCAGTACGTC. It encodes CASSLGIASNEQYV.

The chain is built from TRBV4-3 and TRBJ2-3; 7 nucleotides agree with TRBD1. CDR1 and CDR2 (germline): LGHNA, YSLEER. The CDR3 has 15 amino acids. Unmatched junction bases numbered 4, after V lost 1 base and J lost 3 bases. The CDR3: CASSQGQGRTDTQYF. In nucleotides, the CDR3 is TGCGCCAGCAGCCAAGGACAGGGTCGTACAGATACGCAGTATTTT.

This clonotype was seen repeatedly, ten times or more. The gene calls are TRBV7-7 and TRBJ2-2; 7 bases agree with TRBD1. The V and J ends lost 4 bases and 8 bases, in that order; junction bases with no gene match: 1. This CDR3 has 12 residues. The germline V gene has CDR1 SSHAT and CDR2 FNYEAQ (reference sequence). The CDR3 region has the DNA TGTGCCAGCAGCTCGACAGGGGGGGAGCTGTTTTTT. Translating gives CASSSTGGELFF.

This clonotype came up a few times. The chain joins TRBV20-1 to TRBJ2-2; D might be TRBD2 (5 bases). This CDR3 has 14 amino acids. CDR1 and CDR2 (germline): DFQATT, SNEGSKA (reference sequence). Trimming left V 1 base short and J 1 base short, with 7 bases between. The CDR3 nucleotides are TGCAGTGCTAGAGGGGAGCGGAACACCGGGGAGCTGTTTTTT. It encodes CSARGERNTGELFF.

This clonotype was found a few times. The V and J genes are TRBV20-1 and TRBJ1-2; the D is unclear. There are 11 residues in the CDR3. The germline gives CDR1 DFQATT, CDR2 SNEGSKA (reference sequence). V was cut by 6 bases and J by 6 bases, with 11 bases left in between. The CDR3: CSALRTDGYTF. The DNA for the CDR3 is TGCAGTGCCCTTAGGACTGATGGCTACACCTTC.

This clonotype was seen at least ten times. This chain uses TRBV3-1 with TRBJ1-2; D perhaps matches TRBD1 (5 bases). The V gene's germline CDR1 is LGHDT and CDR2 YNNKEL (reference sequence). V was trimmed by 1 base and J by 4 bases, leaving 13 bases between them. CDR3 length equals 15 residues. For the CDR3, the DNA is TGTGCCAGCAGCCAAGGGGCGACAGCATCCTATGGCTACACCTTC. It is translated as CASSQGATASYGYTF.

V usage is TRBV7-2 and J usage is TRBJ2-3; D gene unclear. From germline, CDR1 is SGHTA and CDR2 FQGNSA. V lost 2 bases, J lost 7 bases, and 4 bases lay in between. The CDR3 runs 11 residues. CDR3 sequence reads: CASSLYYTQYF. The CDR3 DNA is TGTGCCAGCAGCTTATACTATACGCAGTATTTT.

This clonotype was seen a few times. CDR3 residues: CSASKGTYEQYV. The CDR3 DNA is TGCAGTGCTAGCAAGGGTACCTACGAGCAGTACGTC. The V call is TRBV20-1, the J call TRBJ2-7; unclear D gene. The CDR3 totals 12 residues. Between the trimmed V and J ends, which lost 3 bases and 2 bases, there was a span of 8 bases. CDR1 is DFQATT, CDR2 SNEGSKA, per germline (reference sequence).

This clonotype occurred many times. The chain couples TRBV28 to TRBJ2-1; 9 positions agree with TRBD1. Losses at the gene ends were 4 bases for V and 8 bases for J; bases not matched to a gene: 9. The germline V gene has CDR1 MDHEN and CDR2 SYDVKM. The CDR3 contains 15 residues. The chain's CDR3 is CASSSTGTGFYEQFF. CDR3 nucleotides: TGTGCCAGCAGTTCGACCGGGACAGGGTTTTATGAGCAGTTCTTC.

About this clonotype: This may arise from a read error, as a much more abundant clone is one base away. As the CDR3 is not closed by the conserved phenylalanine or tryptophan, this likely results from a read error. The chain has TRBV7-2 and TRBJ2-1; the D is unclear. The CDR3 has 14 residues. Germline values: CDR1 SGHTA, CDR2 FQGNSA. The V and J ends lost 5 bases and 8 bases respectively, with 16 bases between them. CDR3 DNA sequence: TGTGCCAGCAGCCCGAGCCCGCTTAGGGATGAGCAGTTCCTC. Encoded protein: CASSPSPLRDEQFL.

This clonotype was recorded many times. The V and J genes are TRBV11-2 and TRBJ2-1, with a possible D match to TRBD2 (5 bases). CDR1 SGHAT and CDR2 FQNNGV come from the germline V gene. Trimming shortened V by 0 bases and J by 4 bases, and 10 bases separated the two germline ends. This CDR3 is built from 15 residues. The CDR3 DNA reads as TGTGCCAGCAGCTTAGATAGCGCTGCGTACAATGAGCAGTTCTTC. Encoded protein: CASSLDSAAYNEQFF.

This clonotype was seen a handful of times. The DNA for the CDR3 is TGTGCCAGCAGCTTGGTGGGGGAGTACACAGATACGCAGTATTTT. Its translation: CASSLVGEYTDTQYF. The V gene is TRBV5-5, the J gene TRBJ2-3; possibly TRBD1 or TRBD2 for D (5 bases each). V was trimmed by 0 bases and J by 2 bases, leaving 10 bases between them. CDR3 length: 15 amino acids. The germline gives CDR1 SGHKS, CDR2 YYEKEE (reference sequence).

This clonotype was seen many times. This rearrangement joins TRBV5-6 to TRBJ2-2; D perhaps matches TRBD2 (5 bases). The CDR3 runs 16 residues. Germline V gene data show CDR1 as SGHDT and CDR2 as YYEEEE. V lost 0 bases and J lost 5, with 14 bases in between. DNA of the CDR3: TGTGCCAGCAGCTTGGAGCGGTCCCGTAGGACCGGGGAGCTGTTTTTT. It translates to CASSLERSRRTGELFF.

This clonotype was counted at least ten times. The V and J genes are TRBV20-1 and TRBJ2-7; maybe TRBD1 (5 bases). Trimming pared 4 bases from V and 6 bases from J, leaving 19 bases between. The germline CDR1 and CDR2 sequences are DFQATT and SNEGSKA (reference sequence). The CDR3 runs 14 residues. This CDR3 is CSATAGNTLGEQYF. The CDR3 DNA follows: TGCAGTGCTACCGCAGGGAATACCCTCGGCGAGCAGTACTTC.

Ten or more counts support this clonotype. The chain employs TRBV4-1 and TRBJ2-7, with D perhaps matching TRBD1 (5 bases). Trimming took 0 bases from V and 4 from J, leaving 19 bases between them. The CDR3 spans 17 residues. The germline V gene encodes CDR1 MGHRA and CDR2 YSYEKL. The CDR3 reads CASSQELKTEMLYEQYF. The CDR3 DNA is TGCGCCAGCAGCCAAGAACTTAAGACAGAGATGCTTTACGAGCAGTACTTC.